The 23 T cell receptor beta chains below all came from one sample that was sequenced in a study of blood T cells in healthy people across ages (dated by TCRdb to between 2015 and 2016). Receptors were amplified or captured by 5' RACE. Sequencing took place on an Illumina HiSeq 2500. A second PCR of about 6 to 11 cycles was performed with a sample-barcoded 5' primer and a J-beta primer mix. In-frame beta chains were kept once TCRdb had trimmed the public reads at Q25 with fastp and called clones with MiXCR. Each entry merges the rows of one CDR3 protein and shows their most common DNA and genes. Here the sample has some 1.6 million distinct CDR3 sequences; around 35% occur a single time. Together, the top ten hold roughly 10% of the sample. The sequencing input was blood. These receptors all stem from a woman aged 25 to 39 in good health.

The V call is TRBV12-3 or TRBV12-4, the J call TRBJ1-1; no clear D. The V end lost 5 bases, the J end lost 6 bases, and 10 bases lay between the germline ends. The CDR3 extends over 12 amino acids. CDR3 region: CASSEGGPEAFF. For the CDR3, the DNA is TGTGCCAGCAGTGAGGGAGGCCCTGAAGCTTTCTTT.

This clonotype was observed a handful of times. The chain uses TRBV27 and TRBJ1-2, with D maybe TRBD1 (5 bases). Germline V gene sequence: CDR1 MNHEY, CDR2 SMNVEV (reference sequence). The CDR3 consists of 17 residues. V lost 5 bases to trimming and J lost 0 bases, with 19 bases between them. CDR3 DNA sequence: TGTGCCAGCAGTAGGCACATAGGGGACGGCCCTAACTATGGCTACACCTTC. Translated: CASSRHIGDGPNYGYTF.

Of note for this clonotype: One end of the junction does not line up with germline, which may come from a read error. The rearrangement joins TRBV24-1 to TRBJ1-5; the D is unclear. This CDR3 region has 14 residues. Germline values: CDR1 KGHDR, CDR2 SFDVKD. CDR3 amino acids: CATGEGNSNQPQHF. The CDR3 DNA is TGTGCCACCGGTGAAGGGAATAGCAATCAGCCCCAGCATTTT.

This clonotype showed up just a few times. The chain couples TRBV15 to TRBJ1-4; D gene uncertain. The length of the CDR3 is 17 residues. The ends were cut back, 0 bases at V and 2 bases at J, with 13 bases in the middle. Germline assignment: CDR1 LNHNV and CDR2 YYDKDF (reference sequence). Here the CDR3 reads CATSREIKWTTNEKLFF. CDR3 coding DNA: TGTGCCACCAGCAGAGAAATAAAGTGGACTACTAATGAAAAACTGTTTTTT. Based on the CDR3 plus reference TRBV15 and TRBJ1-4, the full variable domain is DAMVIQNPRYQVTQFGKPVTLSCSQTLNHNVMYWYQQKSSQAPKLLFHYYDKDFNNEADTPDNFQSRRPNTSFCFLDIRSPGLGDTAMYLCATSREIKWTTNEKLFFGSGTQLSVL.

This clonotype was counted only a few times. The junction departs from germline at one end; a sequencing error may be responsible. The J gene is TRBJ2-5, the V gene TRBV18; D might be TRBD1 (6 bases). Germline V gene lookup returns CDR1 KGHSH and CDR2 LQKENI. The CDR3 is made up of 14 amino acids. This CDR3 is CASSRRTAEEAQYF. In DNA form, the CDR3 reads TGTGCCAGCTCCCGTAGGACAGCTGAAGAGGCCCAGTACTTC.

The chain combines TRBV6-1 with TRBJ2-2; D is perhaps TRBD2 (5 bases). The CDR3 extends over 14 amino acids. V was pared by 7 bases and J by 6 bases, with 15 bases between. Looked up from germline, CDR1 is MNHNS and CDR2 is SASEGT. CDR3 loop: CASTTSTTPGELFF. The CDR3 DNA sequence: TGTGCCAGCACTACTAGTACGACGCCCGGGGAGCTGTTTTTT.

About this clonotype: An end of the junction differs from the germline gene, which may be a read error. The chain uses TRBV4-2 and TRBJ1-1; D unresolved. Germline-derived CDR1 and CDR2 are LGHNA and YNFKEQ. The CDR3 has 11 amino acids. This CDR3 is CASSQETGAFF. The DNA for the CDR3 is TGTGCCAGCAGCCAAGAAACTGGAGCTTTCTTT.

V usage is TRBV7-9 and J usage is TRBJ2-1; D possibly matches TRBD1 or TRBD2 (6 bases each). The V gene lost 6 bases and the J gene lost 6 bases, with 18 bases spanning the gap. The CDR3 is 15 amino acids. Germline loops: CDR1 SEHNR, CDR2 FQNEAQ (reference sequence). The CDR3 bases are TGTGCCAGCAGTCCCCGGAGGGGGTCGTCCAATGAGCAGTTCTTC. This encodes CASSPRRGSSNEQFF.

In its sample, this clonotype was seen many times. J is TRBJ2-7 and V is TRBV20-1; maybe TRBD1 (5 bases). The V end lost 6 bases, the J end lost 1 base, and 10 bases lay between the germline ends. The CDR3 length is 12 residues. Germline loops: CDR1 DFQATT, CDR2 SNEGSKA (reference sequence). CDR3 protein: CSAVDSSYEQYF. The CDR3 DNA reads as TGCAGTGCCGTCGACAGTTCCTACGAGCAGTACTTC.

The V call is TRBV25-1, the J call TRBJ2-5, with D possibly being TRBD2 (6 bases). V gave up 3 bases and J gave up 0 bases, with 17 bases separating them. Germline values: CDR1 MGHDK, CDR2 SYGVNS. CDR3 length equals 17 residues. The CDR3 DNA is TGTGCCAGCAGTGACTCAAAGCCGGAGGGGTACCAAGAGACCCAGTACTTC. This codes for CASSDSKPEGYQETQYF.

This clonotype was picked up a small number of times. The chain links TRBV27 to TRBJ1-6, with D perhaps TRBD1 (6 bases). This CDR3 is built from 16 residues. V lost 2 bases to trimming and J lost 7 bases, with 15 bases between them. CDR1 MNHEY and CDR2 SMNVEV come from the germline V gene (reference sequence). CDR3 nucleotides: TGTGCCAGCAGTTTAGGGCAGGGGATAGGGAATTCACCCCTCCACTTT. Its translation: CASSLGQGIGNSPLHF.

Comment on this clonotype: Just one base apart from a much larger clone, this may be a read error. This chain joins TRBV4-1 and TRBJ2-7; D call uncertain. Deletions cut 6 bases from V and 3 bases from J, with 21 bases between. Germline V gives CDR1 MGHRA, CDR2 YSYEKL. CDR3 length: 16 amino acids. CDR3 DNA sequence: TGCGCCAGCAGTCCAATTTGGTGGACCCCGATCTACGAGCAGTACTTC. Its translation is CASSPIWWTPIYEQYF.

Many counts were recorded for this clonotype. The V call is TRBV7-2, the J call TRBJ2-5; no clear D gene. V gave up 6 bases and J gave up 3 bases, with 17 bases separating them. Germline CDR1 is SGHTA and CDR2 is FQGNSA. The CDR3 extends over 15 amino acids. The CDR3 reads CASRRRGAGKETQYF. The CDR3 DNA sequence: TGTGCCAGCAGGAGACGCGGAGCTGGTAAAGAGACCCAGTACTTC.

J is TRBJ2-5 and V is TRBV7-3, with D possibly matching TRBD1 (6 bases). V lost 0 bases, J lost 5 bases, and 16 bases lay in between. CDR1 and CDR2 from the germline V gene are SGHTA and FQGTGA. The CDR3 runs to 16 residues. CDR3 sequence: CASSLTGGGPGETQYF. CDR3 nucleotide sequence: TGTGCCAGCAGCTTAACAGGGGGTGGGCCGGGTGAGACCCAGTACTTC.

About this clonotype: An end of the junction differs from the germline gene, which may be a read error. The chain recombines TRBV5-8 with TRBJ2-3, with D possibly called TRBD1 or TRBD2 (6 bases each). The CDR3 consists of 14 residues. In germline, CDR1 is SGHTS, CDR2 YDEGEE. The CDR3 region is CACSLGGASDTQYF. CDR3 nucleotides: TGTGCCTGCAGCTTGGGGGGCGCATCAGATACGCAGTATTTT.

This clonotype was seen a handful of times. The genes are TRBV12-3 or TRBV12-4 and TRBJ2-7; D perhaps matches TRBD1 (6 bases). The CDR3 consists of 11 residues. Trimming removed 4 bases from V and 12 bases from J, with 13 bases in between. The CDR3 region is CASSSRQDLYF. The CDR3, as DNA: TGTGCCAGCAGTTCCCGACAGGATCTGTACTTC.

The V call is TRBV29-1, the J call TRBJ2-5, with 12 bases lining up with TRBD1. V shed 6 bases, J shed 1 base, and the junction held 12 bases outside the gene matches. The CDR3 runs to 17 residues. Germline V gene lookup returns CDR1 SQVTM and CDR2 ANQGSEA. In nucleotides, the CDR3 is TGCAGCGTCACCGGGACAGGGGGCTTTTTACGCCAAGAGACCCAGTACTTC. Amino acids: CSVTGTGGFLRQETQYF. Supplemented by reference TRBV29-1 and TRBJ2-5, the full variable domain reads SAVISQKPSRDICQRGTSLTIQCQVDSQVTMMFWYRQQPGQSLTLIATANQGSEATYESGFVIDKFPISRPNLTFSTLTVSNMSPEDSSIYLCSVTGTGGFLRQETQYFGPGTRLLVL.

This clonotype has only one observation. The chain has TRBV2 and TRBJ2-5, with unresolved D. Germline V lookup: CDR1 SNHLY, CDR2 FYNNEI. CDR3 size: 13 residues. V lost 3 bases, J lost 5 bases, and 10 bases lay in between. The DNA for the CDR3 is TGTGCCAGCAGTGACTTGGATGTGGAGACCCAGTACTTC. This codes for CASSDLDVETQYF. Together with reference TRBV2 and TRBJ2-5, the CDR3 gives the full variable domain: EPEVTQTPSHQVTQMGQEVILRCVPISNHLYFYWYRQILGQKVEFLVSFYNNEISEKSEIFDDQFSVERPDGSNFTLKIRSTKLEDSAMYFCASSDLDVETQYFGPGTRLLVL.

Of note for this clonotype: This may arise from a read error, as a much more abundant clone is one base away. This chain uses TRBV29-1 with TRBJ2-5; TRBD2 agrees at 13 bases. Germline V gives CDR1 SQVTM, CDR2 ANQGSEA. The CDR3 runs 15 residues. The ends lost 4 bases at V and 0 bases at J; junction bases unmatched: 2. In DNA, the CDR3 is TGCAGCGTTGGGACTAGCGGGGGAAACCAAGAGACCCAGTACTTC. Its protein is CSVGTSGGNQETQYF.

V is TRBV2 and J is TRBJ2-5; D assignment may be TRBD1 or TRBD2 (5 bases each). The ends were cut back, 0 bases at V and 2 bases at J, with 10 bases in the middle. The CDR3 runs 15 residues. Germline V gives CDR1 SNHLY, CDR2 FYNNEI. CDR3 bases: TGTGCCAGCAGTGAAGCGGGGGAGTCTCAAGAGACCCAGTACTTC. It translates to CASSEAGESQETQYF.

This clonotype has only a few counts. J is TRBJ2-7 and V is TRBV7-3; D not certain. The length of the CDR3 is 14 residues. Germline V lookup: CDR1 SGHTA, CDR2 FQGTGA. The V end was cut by 1 base, the J end by 2 bases, with 9 bases between. The CDR3 DNA follows: TGTGCCAGCAGCTTAAGTGTCGAAGCCTACGAGCAGTACTTC. As protein: CASSLSVEAYEQYF.

This clonotype was seen only a few times. The chain links TRBV20-1 to TRBJ1-2; TRBD1 might be the D (5 bases). This CDR3 contains 16 residues. Germline V gene data show CDR1 as DFQATT and CDR2 as SNEGSKA (reference sequence). The ends were cut back, 1 base at V and 0 bases at J, with 15 bases in the middle. For the CDR3, the DNA is TGCAGTGCTAGAGCGCTCCGGGGCAGGGCTAACTATGGCTACACCTTC. As protein: CSARALRGRANYGYTF.

The chain is built from TRBV12-3 or TRBV12-4 and TRBJ1-1; D gene ambiguous. The CDR3 is 14 amino acids. Trimming removed 2 bases from V and 5 bases from J, with 12 bases in between. In DNA form, the CDR3 reads TGTGCCAGCAGTTTATCGCGGAGCCTGACTGAAGCTTTCTTT. It is translated as CASSLSRSLTEAFF.